The 7 T cell receptor beta chains listed next were all sequenced from one sample in a study of Tregs in tolerant kidney transplant recipients. Recipients received nonmyeloablative bone marrow transplants from related graft donors, with transient mixed chimerism. Profiled with immunoSEQ multiplex PCR; TCRdb holds only in-frame clones, not every one. The specimen's table records roughly 10,000 clones. The sequences come from CD8+ T cells from blood (PBMCs), collected 24 months after the transplant. All receptors come from a human patient who received a combined kidney and bone marrow transplant. Some T cells may have come from the graft donor.

About this clone: The CDR3 goes on 3 residues after the read ends, and that part is filled in from the germline J gene. The chain carries TRBV5-1 and TRBJ2-7; 10 positions match TRBD1. Per the germline V gene, CDR1 is SGHRS and CDR2 is YFSETQ. The V gene end was trimmed by 7 bases and the J gene end by 3 bases; junction bases not matched to a gene: 7. The CDR3 covers 14 residues. The DNA read from the CDR3 is TGCGCCAGCGCGCCGGGACAGGGGTTCTACGAG. The encoded protein is CASAPGQGFYE. The whole CDR3 sequence is CASAPGQGFYEQYF.

As concerns this clone: The read ends 3 residues early relative to the CDR3; the germline J gene fills the gap. The chain has TRBV19 and TRBJ2-1, with a possible D match to TRBD1 (5 bases). The CDR3 consists of 14 residues. Germline CDR1 and CDR2: LNHDA and SQIVND (reference sequence). Trimming pared 7 bases from V and 0 bases from J, leaving 10 bases between. The CDR3 bases that were read are TGTGCCAGTACGGACATGAGCTCCTACAATGAG. Protein product: CASTDMSSYNE. Given in full, the CDR3 is CASTDMSSYNEQFF.

CDR3 protein: CASRPGGSTDTQYF. The CDR3 bases that were read are TGTGCCAGCCGCCCCGGGGGGAGCACAGATACG. The V gene is TRBV18, the J gene TRBJ2-3, with 7 nucleotides matching TRBD2. The missing CDR3 end, 3 residues past where the read stops, is filled in from the germline J gene. V lost 8 bases, J lost 0 bases, and 5 bases stayed unmatched. There are 14 residues in the CDR3. Germline V gene data show CDR1 as KGHSH and CDR2 as LQKENI.

As for this clone: Mismatch with germline at one junction end may stem from a read error. The CDR3 end falls 3 residues outside the read, so it is completed with the germline J gene. This chain connects TRBV4-2 to TRBJ2-5; 14 bases match TRBD2. The CDR3 has 15 amino acids. Germline V gene sequence: CDR1 LGHNA, CDR2 YNFKEQ. CDR3 DNA (partial): TGCGCCAGCAGCCAGGGACTAGCGGGAGTAGAGACC. This gives the protein CASSQGLAGVET. The entire CDR3 protein reads CASSQGLAGVETQYF.

About this clone: The read finishes 3 residues shy of the CDR3 end, and the germline J gene is used to complete it. The chain carries TRBV19 and TRBJ1-5; TRBD1 might be the D (6 bases). Germline V CDR1 and CDR2: LNHDA, SQIVND (reference sequence). The CDR3 contains 14 residues. V lost 2 bases and J 4 bases, leaving 9 bases between the germline ends. The part of the CDR3 DNA that was read is TGTGCCAGTAGTATATTCACAGGGAATCAGCCC. It is translated as CASSIFTGNQP. The CDR3 in its entirety is CASSIFTGNQPQHF. Full variable domain (remainder filled in from reference TRBV19 and TRBJ1-5): DGGITQSPKYLFRKEGQNVTLSCEQNLNHDAMYWYRQDPGQGLRLIYYSQIVNDFQKGDIAEGYSVSREKKESFPLTVTSAQKNPTAFYLCASSIFTGNQPQHFGDGTRLSIL.

About this clone itself: The CDR3 end falls 3 residues outside the read, so it is completed with the germline J gene. The gene calls are TRBV19 and TRBJ1-2, with D unclear. The CDR3 extends over 13 amino acids. Germline V gives CDR1 LNHDA, CDR2 SQIVND (reference sequence). The covered CDR3 bases are TGTGCCAGTAGTACCGCGGGAGGGAACGGC. This codes for CASSTAGGNG. Given in full, the CDR3 is CASSTAGGNGYTF.

CDR3 bases read: TGTGCCAGCAGCTTAGCCCAAACCTACGAG. Translating it yields CASSLAQTYE. The whole CDR3 protein is CASSLAQTYEQYF. This chain joins TRBV7-6 and TRBJ2-7, with D unresolved. The read terminates 3 residues ahead of where the CDR3 ends, so the germline J gene completes it. The CDR3 is made up of 13 amino acids. The V and J ends lost 0 bases and 2 bases respectively, with 5 bases between them. Germline V CDR1 and CDR2: SGHVS, FNYEAQ.